One and the same sample provided the 15 T cell receptor beta chains below, sequenced in a study of T-cell memory formation after mild COVID-19. MiXCR was run by TCRdb on the 5' RACE reads, yielding one entry per CDR3 protein. The sample lists around 450,000 distinct CDR3 sequences, less than 25% occurring once. Sequencing was performed on PBMCs or a T cell subset sorted from them (not recorded which). The receptor set was obtained from an adult woman who had mild COVID-19 (a few samples of this study predate the infection). Cell type and time point are not known.

This clonotype was observed a handful of times. The J gene is TRBJ2-2, the V gene TRBV28; TRBD2 matches at 7 bases. Germline CDR1 is MDHEN and CDR2 is SYDVKM. Trimming cost V 4 bases and J 2 bases; bases outside gene matches: 10. The CDR3 has 17 amino acids. This chain's CDR3 is CASSSVEAGENTGELFF. The DNA of the CDR3 is TGTGCCAGCAGTTCCGTTGAGGCGGGGGAAAACACCGGGGAGCTGTTTTTT.

Here the CDR3 DNA reads TGTGCCAGCAGAGACGGGGACACTGAAGCTTTCTTT. Translating it yields CASRDGDTEAFF. This chain uses TRBV6-2 or TRBV6-3 with TRBJ1-1; no clear D gene. Germline V gene sequence: CDR1 MNHEY, CDR2 SVGEGT. The CDR3 totals 12 residues. With 6 bases removed from V and 3 bases from J, the gap between germline ends came to 8 bases.

V and J are TRBV2 and TRBJ2-3, with TRBD2 matching over 11 bases. Germline values: CDR1 SNHLY, CDR2 FYNNEI. The CDR3 is made up of 16 amino acids. With V trimmed by 3 bases and J by 3 bases, 5 bases remained unmatched. CDR3 sequence reads: CASSESTSGVTDTQYF. CDR3 coding DNA: TGTGCCAGCAGTGAGTCGACTAGCGGGGTTACAGATACGCAGTATTTT. The variable domain in full, with the rest retrieved from reference TRBV2 and TRBJ2-3, is EPEVTQTPSHQVTQMGQEVILRCVPISNHLYFYWYRQILGQKVEFLVSFYNNEISEKSEIFDDQFSVERPDGSNFTLKIRSTKLEDSAMYFCASSESTSGVTDTQYFGPGTRLTVL.

This clonotype was seen many times. V usage is TRBV29-1 and J usage is TRBJ2-3; 7 bases are shared with TRBD1. The V gene end was trimmed by 6 bases and the J gene end by 0 bases; junction bases not matched to a gene: 6. The CDR3 extends over 14 amino acids. The V gene's germline CDR1 is SQVTM and CDR2 ANQGSEA. CDR3 loop: CSVAPGQSTDTQYF. The CDR3 DNA is TGCAGCGTGGCCCCGGGACAGAGCACAGATACGCAGTATTTT.

Written as DNA, the CDR3 is TGTGCCACCAGCAGAGGTGGAGAGGAGCAGTTCTTC. This gives the protein CATSRGGEEQFF. The chain combines TRBV15 with TRBJ2-1, with D unresolved. CDR1 is LNHNV and CDR2 is YYDKDF in the germline V gene (reference sequence). With 1 base removed from V and 10 bases from J, the gap between germline ends came to 8 bases. CDR3 length: 12 amino acids.

V is TRBV5-1 and J is TRBJ2-3; D not resolved. There are 14 residues in the CDR3. Germline-derived CDR1 and CDR2 are SGHRS and YFSETQ. V was trimmed by 2 bases and J by 2 bases, leaving 9 bases between them. The CDR3 loop reads CASSFSGPTDTQYF. The CDR3 nucleotides read TGCGCCAGCAGCTTCTCAGGCCCCACAGATACGCAGTATTTT.

The chain recombines TRBV9 with TRBJ2-3, with D possibly called TRBD1 or TRBD2 (5 bases each). The CDR3 has 16 residues. Trimming shortened V by 4 bases and J by 2 bases, and 17 bases separated the two germline ends. CDR1 and CDR2 (germline): SGDLS, YYNGEE. CDR3: CASSSGTTHDTDTQYF. The CDR3 DNA sequence: TGTGCCAGCAGCTCCGGGACCACCCACGACACAGATACGCAGTATTTT.

This chain joins TRBV14 and TRBJ2-7; D is possibly TRBD1 (6 bases). Trimming removed 0 bases from V and 2 bases from J, with 14 bases in between. The CDR3 extends over 16 amino acids. Germline V lookup: CDR1 SGHDN, CDR2 FVKESK. CDR3 protein: CASSQDQGGLTYEQYF. The CDR3 nucleotides read TGTGCCAGCAGCCAAGATCAAGGGGGATTAACCTACGAGCAGTACTTC.

CDR3 in amino acids: CASRRTGENTGELFF. The CDR3 DNA reads TGTGCCAGTAGGCGGACTGGGGAGAACACCGGGGAGCTGTTTTTT. The chain joins TRBV19 to TRBJ2-2; TRBD2 is a possible D gene (5 bases). V lost 6 bases, J lost 1 base, and 12 bases lay in between. This CDR3 spans 15 amino acids. CDR1 is LNHDA and CDR2 is SQIVND in the germline V gene (reference sequence).

The V and J genes are TRBV6-2 or TRBV6-3 and TRBJ2-6; 11 bases map to TRBD1. The CDR3 has 17 residues. V shed 6 bases, J shed 4 bases, and the junction held 8 bases outside the gene matches. Germline lookup yields CDR1 MNHEY and CDR2 SVGEGT. DNA of the CDR3: TGTGCCAGCAGCCCTGGACAGGGGGCATGGGGGGCCAACGTCCTGACTTTC. It translates to CASSPGQGAWGANVLTF.

The chain links TRBV5-1 to TRBJ2-3; the D is unclear. CDR3 size: 11 residues. With 5 bases removed from V and 5 bases from J, the gap between germline ends came to 6 bases. Germline CDR1 SGHRS, CDR2 YFSETQ. The CDR3 reads CASRILDTQYF. In nucleotides, the CDR3 is TGCGCCAGCAGAATATTAGATACGCAGTATTTT.

In this sample, this clonotype turned up a few times. CDR3 DNA: TGTGCCAGCAGCGAGTCTACTAGCAATCAGCCCCAGCATTTT. Protein sequence: CASSESTSNQPQHF. The V call is TRBV3-1, the J call TRBJ1-5; D is ambiguous. Deletions cut 5 bases from V and 0 bases from J, with 8 bases between. From germline, CDR1 is LGHDT and CDR2 YNNKEL (reference sequence). The length of the CDR3 is 14 residues.

The rearrangement joins TRBV27 to TRBJ1-2, with 8 bases aligning to TRBD1. V trimming: 4 bases; J trimming: 4 bases; junction bases outside the gene matches: 5. Per the germline V gene, CDR1 is MNHEY and CDR2 is SMNVEV (reference sequence). The CDR3 totals 14 residues. The chain's CDR3 is CASSSGTGPYGYTF. DNA of the CDR3: TGTGCCAGCAGTTCCGGGACAGGTCCCTATGGCTACACCTTC.

This chain links TRBV6-1 with TRBJ2-1, with a tentative D call TRBD1 (6 bases). This CDR3 has 13 amino acids. V lost 7 bases and J 9 bases, leaving 16 bases between the germline ends. Germline CDR1 and CDR2: MNHNS and SASEGT. CDR3 residues: CASTMGAAGEQFF. In DNA, the CDR3 is TGTGCCAGCACGATGGGGGCGGCAGGTGAGCAGTTCTTC.

This clonotype was seen only a few times. The rearrangement joins TRBV4-1 to TRBJ2-2; D call uncertain. Trimming removed 0 bases from V and 1 base from J, with 9 bases in between. This CDR3 region has 16 residues. Germline CDR1 reads MGHRA; CDR2 reads YSYEKL. As DNA, the CDR3 is TGCGCCAGCAGCCAAGACATACTCCGGAACACCGGGGAGCTGTTTTTT. This gives the protein CASSQDILRNTGELFF.